The present TCR beta chain was sequenced within a study of cytomegalovirus exposure and HLA in healthy donors. For the study at large: Earlier, fewer than 140 million unique TCR beta sequences were recovered from roughly 200 million T cells by an analysis.

Both 60 Vbeta primers and 13 Jbeta primers went into the PCR. Profiled with immunoSEQ multiplex PCR; TCRdb holds only in-frame clones, not every one. The sample lists around 94,000 clones, around four fifths occurring once. The V and J ends lost 4 bases and 5 bases respectively, with 20 bases between them. The CDR3 is 16 amino acids. Germline CDR1 and CDR2: SEHNR and FQNEAQ (reference sequence). General study findings and limits: In a later analysis, at a false discovery rate of 0.05, under 20,000 TCR beta sequences were associated with HLA alleles. Later analysis found that TCR beta chains associated with HLA were more clonally expanded than other, equally common chains. HLA-A and HLA-B allele assignments for most subjects were reportedly predicted accurately using TCR beta sequences.

This clone has more than one count but fewer than ten. The antigen is unknown. What was sequenced was PBMCs. The chain carries TRBV7-9 and TRBJ1-1; D is undetermined. The sequence was collected from a man aged 40-55 years in good health and CMV-seronegative. This chain's CDR3 is CASSYIGSHPITEAFF. The CDR3 bases are TGTGCCAGCAGCTACATTGGTTCGCATCCGATTACTGAAGCTTTCTTT.